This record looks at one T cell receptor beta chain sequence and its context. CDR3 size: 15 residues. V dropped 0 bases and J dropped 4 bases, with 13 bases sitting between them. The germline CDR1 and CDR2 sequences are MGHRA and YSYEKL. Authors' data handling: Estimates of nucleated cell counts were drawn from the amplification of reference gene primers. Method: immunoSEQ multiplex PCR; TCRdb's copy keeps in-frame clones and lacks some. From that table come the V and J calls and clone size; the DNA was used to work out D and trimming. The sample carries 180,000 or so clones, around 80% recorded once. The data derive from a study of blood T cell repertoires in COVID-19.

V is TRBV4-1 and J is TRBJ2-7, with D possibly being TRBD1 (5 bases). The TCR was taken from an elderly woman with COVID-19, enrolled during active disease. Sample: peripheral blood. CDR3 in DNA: TGCGCCAGCAGCCAAGATTGGGTACCAGGGTACGAGCAGTACTTC. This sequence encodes CASSQDWVPGYEQYF.